These 9 T cell receptor beta chains were sequenced from one sample in a study of blood T cell repertoires in COVID-19. Profiling relied on immunoSEQ multiplex PCR, and the TCRdb table lists in-frame clones only, not all of them. The sample lists 100,000 to 150,000 clones, approximately 85% occurring once. Sequences were obtained from peripheral blood. The receptors stem from a woman over 75 with COVID-19, enrolled during active disease.

This chain joins TRBV5-1 and TRBJ1-2; D is possibly TRBD1 (6 bases). V lost 4 bases to trimming and J lost 4 bases, with 11 bases between them. The CDR3 runs 13 residues. Germline CDR1 and CDR2: SGHRS and YFSETQ. The CDR3 here is CASSADSTYGYTF. DNA of the CDR3: TGCGCCAGCAGCGCGGACAGCACCTATGGCTACACCTTC.

The sample holds a few counts of this clone. The chain has TRBV7-9 and TRBJ2-3, with 9 bases fitting TRBD1. Losses at the gene ends were 4 bases for V and 6 bases for J; bases not matched to a gene: 5. The CDR3 consists of 14 residues. Germline assignment: CDR1 SEHNR and CDR2 FQNEAQ (reference sequence). CDR3: CASSSTGGRDTQYF. CDR3 nucleotide sequence: TGTGCCAGCAGCTCGACAGGGGGGCGGGATACGCAGTATTTT.

The sample holds a few counts of this clone. The chain carries TRBV12-3 or TRBV12-4 and TRBJ1-1, with a tentative D call TRBD1 (5 bases). V was shortened by 5 bases and J by 5 bases, with 12 bases between the two germline ends. The CDR3 has 13 residues. The CDR3 region has the DNA TGTGCCAGCAGTACCGCGGGGGGGACTGAAGCTTTCTTT. This sequence encodes CASSTAGGTEAFF.

The chain recombines TRBV18 with TRBJ1-3; D is ambiguous. The CDR3 totals 15 residues. The germline V gene encodes CDR1 KGHSH and CDR2 LQKENI. V lost 3 bases to trimming and J lost 0 bases, with 9 bases between them. The CDR3 region is CASSPESGSGNTIYF. DNA for the CDR3: TGTGCCAGCTCACCGGAGAGCGGCTCTGGAAACACCATATATTTT.

The genes are TRBV6-5 and TRBJ1-1; D unclear. Germline-derived CDR1 and CDR2 are MNHEY and SVGAGI. Trimming stripped 7 bases from V and 1 base from J, with 7 bases between. This CDR3 region has 12 residues. The CDR3 DNA sequence: TGTGCCAGCATGCGGGGGAACACTGAAGCTTTCTTT. Translated, it gives CASMRGNTEAFF.

The J gene is TRBJ2-5, the V gene TRBV12-3 or TRBV12-4; 9 bases line up with TRBD2. The CDR3 runs 12 residues. V trimming: 6 bases; J trimming: 5 bases; junction bases outside the gene matches: 1. CDR3 protein: CASRGLAETQYF. The CDR3 coding sequence is TGTGCCAGCAGAGGACTAGCGGAGACCCAGTACTTC.

This clone was detected only a few times. The J gene is TRBJ1-4, the V gene TRBV20-1; TRBD1 agrees at 8 bases. Trimming took 3 bases from V and 7 from J; bases not matched to a gene: 4. Germline CDR1 reads DFQATT; CDR2 reads SNEGSKA (reference sequence). The CDR3 has 13 residues. The CDR3 loop reads CSASSTGGEKLFF. For the CDR3, the DNA is TGCAGTGCTAGTAGTACAGGGGGTGAAAAACTGTTTTTT.

The CDR3 bases are TGTGCCAGCAGGTCCGGGACTAATGAAAAACTGTTTTTT. It is translated as CASRSGTNEKLFF. The V call is TRBV2, the J call TRBJ1-4; D unresolved. Germline CDR1 SNHLY, CDR2 FYNNEI. Trimming took 6 bases from V and 2 from J, leaving 7 bases between them. This CDR3 region has 13 residues.

This chain links TRBV5-4 with TRBJ1-5; 8 bases line up with TRBD1. Germline CDR1 is SGHNT and CDR2 is YYREEE (reference sequence). Trimming removed 4 bases from V and 1 base from J; junction bases left unmatched: 1. The CDR3 has 14 amino acids. The CDR3 DNA is TGTGCCAGCAGCCGACAGGGGAGCAATCAGCCCCAGCATTTT. It encodes CASSRQGSNQPQHF.